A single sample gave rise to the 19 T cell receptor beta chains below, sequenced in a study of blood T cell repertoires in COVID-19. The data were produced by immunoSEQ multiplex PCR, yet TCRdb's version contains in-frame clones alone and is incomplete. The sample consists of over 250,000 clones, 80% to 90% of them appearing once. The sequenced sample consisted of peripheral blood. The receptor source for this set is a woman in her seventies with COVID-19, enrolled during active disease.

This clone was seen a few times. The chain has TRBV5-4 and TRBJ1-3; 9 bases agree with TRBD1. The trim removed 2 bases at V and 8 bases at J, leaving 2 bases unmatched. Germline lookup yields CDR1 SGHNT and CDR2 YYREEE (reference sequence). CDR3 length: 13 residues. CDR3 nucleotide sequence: TGTGCCAGCAGCTTCACAGGGGGCGACACCATATATTTT. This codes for CASSFTGGDTIYF.

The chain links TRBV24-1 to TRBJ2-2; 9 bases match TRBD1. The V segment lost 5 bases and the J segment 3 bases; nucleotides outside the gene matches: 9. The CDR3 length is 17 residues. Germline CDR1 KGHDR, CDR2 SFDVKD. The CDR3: CATSGPGGQGHTGELFF. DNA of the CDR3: TGTGCCACCAGTGGTCCTGGGGGACAGGGTCACACCGGGGAGCTGTTTTTT.

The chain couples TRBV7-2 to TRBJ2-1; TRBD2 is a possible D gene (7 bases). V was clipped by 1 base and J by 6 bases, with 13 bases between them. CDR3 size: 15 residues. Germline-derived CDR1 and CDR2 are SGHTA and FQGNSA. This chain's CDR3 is CASSLGGGRRNEQFF. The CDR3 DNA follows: TGTGCCAGCAGCTTAGGGGGGGGGCGCCGCAATGAGCAGTTCTTC.

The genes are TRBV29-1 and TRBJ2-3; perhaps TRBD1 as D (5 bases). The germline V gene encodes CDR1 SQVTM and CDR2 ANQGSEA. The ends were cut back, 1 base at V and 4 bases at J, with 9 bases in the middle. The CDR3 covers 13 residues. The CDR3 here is CSVEGQGADTQYF. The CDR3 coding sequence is TGCAGCGTTGAAGGGCAGGGCGCAGATACGCAGTATTTT.

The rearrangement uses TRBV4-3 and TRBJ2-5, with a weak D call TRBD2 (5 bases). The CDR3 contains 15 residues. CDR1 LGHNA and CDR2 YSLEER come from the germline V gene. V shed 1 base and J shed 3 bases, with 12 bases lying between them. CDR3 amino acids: CASSQVSGVEETQYF. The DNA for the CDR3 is TGCGCCAGCAGCCAAGTTTCCGGGGTTGAAGAGACCCAGTACTTC.

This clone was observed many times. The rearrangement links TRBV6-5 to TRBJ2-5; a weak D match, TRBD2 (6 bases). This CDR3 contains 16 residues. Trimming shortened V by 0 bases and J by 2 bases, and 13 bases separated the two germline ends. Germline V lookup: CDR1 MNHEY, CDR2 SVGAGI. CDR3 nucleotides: TGTGCCAGCAGTTACTCGATTGGGGGGTTTCAAGAGACCCAGTACTTC. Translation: CASSYSIGGFQETQYF.

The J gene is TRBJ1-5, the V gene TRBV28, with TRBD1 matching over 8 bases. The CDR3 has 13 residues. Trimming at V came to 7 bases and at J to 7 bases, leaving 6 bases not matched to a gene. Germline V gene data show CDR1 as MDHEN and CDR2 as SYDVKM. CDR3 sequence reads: CASTGGAGQPQHF. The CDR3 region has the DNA TGTGCCAGCACAGGGGGCGCGGGCCAGCCCCAGCATTTT.

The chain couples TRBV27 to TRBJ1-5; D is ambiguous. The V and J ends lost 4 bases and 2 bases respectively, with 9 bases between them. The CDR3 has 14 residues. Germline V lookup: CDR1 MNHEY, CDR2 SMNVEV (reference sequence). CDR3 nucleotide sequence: TGTGCCAGCAGTTCGGAGCTGGGCAATCAGCCCCAGCATTTT. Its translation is CASSSELGNQPQHF.

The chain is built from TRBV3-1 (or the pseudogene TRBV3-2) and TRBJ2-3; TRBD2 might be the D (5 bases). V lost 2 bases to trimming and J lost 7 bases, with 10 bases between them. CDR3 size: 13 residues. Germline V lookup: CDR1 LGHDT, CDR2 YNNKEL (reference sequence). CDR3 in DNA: TGTGCCAGCAGCCAATTCGGACTGTATACGCAGTATTTT. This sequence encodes CASSQFGLYTQYF.

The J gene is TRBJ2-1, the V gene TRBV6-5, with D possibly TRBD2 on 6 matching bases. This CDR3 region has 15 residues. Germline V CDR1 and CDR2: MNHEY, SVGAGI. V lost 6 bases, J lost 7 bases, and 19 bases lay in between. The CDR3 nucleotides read TGTGCCAGCAGGGACGGGAGCGGAATCGGGAATGAGCAGTTCTTC. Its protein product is CASRDGSGIGNEQFF.

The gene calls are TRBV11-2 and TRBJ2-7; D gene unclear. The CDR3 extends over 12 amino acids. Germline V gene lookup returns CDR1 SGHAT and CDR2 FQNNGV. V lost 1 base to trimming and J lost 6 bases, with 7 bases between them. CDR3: CASSLGAAEQYF. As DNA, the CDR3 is TGTGCCAGCAGCTTAGGAGCTGCCGAGCAGTACTTC.

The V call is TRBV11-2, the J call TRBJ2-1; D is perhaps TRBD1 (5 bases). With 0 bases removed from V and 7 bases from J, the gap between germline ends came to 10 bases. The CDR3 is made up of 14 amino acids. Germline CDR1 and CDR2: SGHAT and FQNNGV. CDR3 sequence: CASSLDPRVNEQFF. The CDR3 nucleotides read TGTGCCAGCAGCTTAGATCCCAGGGTTAATGAGCAGTTCTTC.

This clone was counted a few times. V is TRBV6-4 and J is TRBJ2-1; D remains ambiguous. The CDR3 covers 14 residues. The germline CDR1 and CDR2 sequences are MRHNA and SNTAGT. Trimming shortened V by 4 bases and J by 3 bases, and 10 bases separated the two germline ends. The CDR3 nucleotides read TGTGCCAGCAGTGCTGGGTCTAGCTACAATGAGCAGTTCTTC. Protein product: CASSAGSSYNEQFF.

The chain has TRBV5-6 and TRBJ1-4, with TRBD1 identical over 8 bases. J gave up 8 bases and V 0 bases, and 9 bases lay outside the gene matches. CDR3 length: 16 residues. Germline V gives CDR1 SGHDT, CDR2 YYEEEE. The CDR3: CASSLALDRVWEKLFF. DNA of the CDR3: TGTGCCAGCAGCTTGGCTCTGGACAGGGTTTGGGAAAAACTGTTTTTT.

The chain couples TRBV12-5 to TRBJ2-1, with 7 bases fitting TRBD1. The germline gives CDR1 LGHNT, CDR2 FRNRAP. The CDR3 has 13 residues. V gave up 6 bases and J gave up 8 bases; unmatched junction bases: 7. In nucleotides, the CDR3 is TGTGCTAGTGGAGCAAAGGGGGCGGATGAGCAGTTCTTC. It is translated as CASGAKGADEQFF. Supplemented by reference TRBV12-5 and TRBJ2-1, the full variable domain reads DARVTQTPRHKVTEMGQEVTMRCQPILGHNTVFWYRQTMMQGLELLAYFRNRAPLDDSGMPKDRFSAEMPDATLATLKIQPSEPRDSAVYFCASGAKGADEQFFGPGTRLTVL.

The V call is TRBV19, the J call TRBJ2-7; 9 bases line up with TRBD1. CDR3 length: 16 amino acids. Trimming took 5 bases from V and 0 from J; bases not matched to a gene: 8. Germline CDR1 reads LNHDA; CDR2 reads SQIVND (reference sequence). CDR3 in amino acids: CASSEGTGPISYEQYF. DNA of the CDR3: TGTGCCAGTAGTGAAGGGACAGGGCCTATCTCCTACGAGCAGTACTTC.

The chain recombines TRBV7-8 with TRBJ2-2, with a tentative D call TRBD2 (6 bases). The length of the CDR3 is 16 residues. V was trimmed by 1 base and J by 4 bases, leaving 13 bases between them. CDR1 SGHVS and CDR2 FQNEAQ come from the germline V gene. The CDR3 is CASSLVGGTGTGELFF. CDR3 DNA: TGTGCCAGCAGCTTAGTTGGGGGGACGGGCACCGGGGAGCTGTTTTTT.

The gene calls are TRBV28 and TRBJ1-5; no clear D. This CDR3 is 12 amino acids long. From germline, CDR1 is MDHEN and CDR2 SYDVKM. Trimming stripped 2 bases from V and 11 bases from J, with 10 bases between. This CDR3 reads CASSLEGSSQHF. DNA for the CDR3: TGTGCCAGCAGTTTAGAGGGATCATCCCAGCATTTT.

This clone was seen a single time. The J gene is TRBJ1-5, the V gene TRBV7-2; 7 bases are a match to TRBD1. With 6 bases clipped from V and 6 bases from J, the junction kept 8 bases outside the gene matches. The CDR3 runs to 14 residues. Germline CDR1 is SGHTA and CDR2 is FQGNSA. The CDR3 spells CASRPTGAGQPQHF. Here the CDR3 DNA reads TGTGCCAGCAGGCCCACAGGGGCGGGTCAGCCCCAGCATTTT.